The rows below give T cell receptor beta chains drawn from one sample of a study of T cell repertoires in cytomegalovirus infection. No antigens are known for them. MiXCR was run by TCRdb on the reads, yielding one entry per CDR3 protein. This table holds 900,000 to 950,000 distinct CDR3 sequences, roughly a third found once. The sequencing used cultured CD8+ T cells from PBMCs, collected from culture after CMV antigen stimulation. The receptor source for this set is a human donor in good health (CMV status not recorded). Some clones in this sample may be carry-over from other donors' samples. Both conserved end residues are part of each CDR3. The D gene is left open where the match is weak. Clone size is not always given. Where it is, it says once, few, many or a class for expanded clones.

TGTGCCAGTAGTATGACTAGCGGGAGCTCCTACGAGCAGTACTTC	CASSMTSGSSYEQYF	-	TRBD2	TRBV19	TRBJ2-7
TGTGCCAGCAGCCAAGCCTATCCACAGGGGATAAACACTGAAGCTTTCTTT	CASSQAYPQGINTEAFF	-	TRBD1	TRBV4-2	TRBJ1-1
TGTGCCACCAGTGGACAGGGAGGTCCACGGAATGAGCAGTTCTTC	CATSGQGGPRNEQFF	-	-	TRBV24-1	TRBJ2-1
TGTGCCAGCAGCACCGTACTTAGACTCTCCTACAATGAGCAGTTCTTC	CASSTVLRLSYNEQFF	many	-	TRBV7-9	TRBJ2-1
TGTGCCAGCAGCCAAGCCTACCTCTATGGCTACACCTTC	CASSQAYLYGYTF	-	-	TRBV14	TRBJ1-2
TGTGCCACCAGCAGAGAGGCTTATAGCAATCAGCCCCAGCATTTT	CATSREAYSNQPQHF	few	-	TRBV15	TRBJ1-5
TGTGCCAGCAGGCCCAGGGGGCTGGTGGACGAAAAACTGTTTTTT	CASRPRGLVDEKLFF	-	TRBD1	TRBV6-5	TRBJ1-4
TGTGCCAGCAGCGCCAGCGGGACAGACAATGAAAAACTGTTTTTT	CASSASGTDNEKLFF	-	TRBD1	TRBV9	TRBJ1-4
TGTGCCAGCAGTTACTCAGGGGGCGGATATGGCTACACCTTC	CASSYSGGGYGYTF	many	TRBD1	TRBV6-6	TRBJ1-2
TGTGCCAGCAGTTTCTGGGGGGAGCTAATGAACACTGAAGCTTTCTTT	CASSFWGELMNTEAFF	few	-	TRBV28	TRBJ1-1
TGTGCCAGCAGTGAGAGTACGACTGAAGCTTTCTTT	CASSESTTEAFF	-	-	TRBV2	TRBJ1-1
TGTGCTAGTGGTTTGGGGGGGGCGGAAGGAGCTTTCTTT	CASGLGGAEGAFF	few	-	TRBV12-5	TRBJ1-1
TGTGCCAGCAGGACAGGGAGGAAGACCCAGTACTTC	CASRTGRKTQYF	-	-	TRBV2	TRBJ2-5
TGTGCCAGCAGTTTCACCCCTCGGGAGACCCAGTACTTC	CASSFTPRETQYF	-	-	TRBV27	TRBJ2-5
TGTGCCAGCATCCTGAGGGGTGGGTCAGATACGCAGTATTTT	CASILRGGSDTQYF	-	-	TRBV6-2/TRBV6-3	TRBJ2-3
TGTGCCAGCAGCTTAGATAGTTGGGGGGACTACAATGAGCAGTTCTTC	CASSLDSWGDYNEQFF	many	-	TRBV7-2	TRBJ2-1
TGCGCCAGCAGCCAAGATGGAGAGGGAGTCCCCAAAAACATTCAGTACTTC	CASSQDGEGVPKNIQYF	few	-	TRBV4-1	TRBJ2-4
TGTGCCAGCACCAACGCGAGGCAGGCCCAAAAGGGGAACACCGGGGAGCTGTTTTTT	CASTNARQAQKGNTGELFF	many	-	TRBV7-6	TRBJ2-2
TGTGCCAGCAGCCAACCCCGCGGGGGGGCCTACAATGAGCAGTTCTTC	CASSQPRGGAYNEQFF	-	TRBD2	TRBV3-1	TRBJ2-1
TGTGCCAGCAGCGCAGCGGATGAGCAGTTCTTC	CASSAADEQFF	-	-	TRBV9	TRBJ2-1
TGTGCCAGCAGCAATGGACAGGGGGGCACTGAAGCTTTCTTT	CASSNGQGGTEAFF	-	TRBD1	TRBV5-6	TRBJ1-1
TGTGCCACGGACTCAGGGGGGGGTCTTATTCCGGATGAGCAGTTCTTC	CATDSGGGLIPDEQFF	few	-	TRBV4-1	TRBJ2-1
TGTGCCAGCAGTTCCTTCGCGTCTAGCGGGAGCCAAGAGACCCAGTACTTC	CASSSFASSGSQETQYF	few	TRBD2	TRBV7-9	TRBJ2-5
TGTGCCAGCACCTTCCCAATCAGGGCGGATTTCTACAATGAGCAGTTCTTC	CASTFPIRADFYNEQFF	many	-	TRBV7-9	TRBJ2-1
TGTGCCATAAGCCGCGGTTTTGGTACTGAAGCTTTCTTT	CAISRGFGTEAFF	-	-	TRBV6-2/TRBV6-3	TRBJ1-1
TGTGCCATCAGTGGGGCAGGGGGGAATGAGCAGTTCTTC	CAISGAGGNEQFF	few	-	TRBV10-3	TRBJ2-1
TGTGCCAGCAGCAACCTCGGGTTGGGAAATGAGCAGTTCTTC	CASSNLGLGNEQFF	-	-	TRBV7-8	TRBJ2-1
TGCAGTGCTAGAGATAACGCGGGACAAAGCCATGAGCAGTTCTTC	CSARDNAGQSHEQFF	-	-	TRBV20-1	TRBJ2-1
TGCGCCAGCAGCCAAGAATTCCGGACTTACAATGAGCAGTTCTTC	CASSQEFRTYNEQFF	-	-	TRBV4-1	TRBJ2-1
TGCAGCGTTGTCAACCCCCCTGTGAACACGGAAGCTTTCTTT	CSVVNPPVNTEAFF	many	-	TRBV29-1	TRBJ1-1
TGTGCCAGCAGTTACTCAGGCCACTCCTACGAGCAGTACTTC	CASSYSGHSYEQYF	-	-	TRBV6-6	TRBJ2-7
TGTGCCAGCAGTATGGGACAGGGTTATACCTACGAGCAGTACTTC	CASSMGQGYTYEQYF	few	TRBD1	TRBV12-3/TRBV12-4	TRBJ2-7
TGCGCCAGCAGCTTTACAGGACAGGCCTATGGCTACACCTTC	CASSFTGQAYGYTF	once	TRBD1	TRBV5-1	TRBJ1-2
TGCAGTGCTAGCGAGGGTTTGTTAGAGACCCAGTACTTC	CSASEGLLETQYF	few	-	TRBV20-1	TRBJ2-5
TGTGCCAGTAGTATCCAGGGGCAAGACTACAATGAGCAGTTCTTC	CASSIQGQDYNEQFF	-	-	TRBV19	TRBJ2-1
TGTGCCAGCAGCTTGGGAAACGGGGAGCTGTTTTTT	CASSLGNGELFF	many	-	TRBV7-2	TRBJ2-2
TGTGCCAGCAGCTTAAGCCCAGGCAACGATCCTAGAAGTTATTGGCGTGATGGCTACACCTTC	CASSLSPGNDPRSYWRDGYTF	few	-	TRBV5-6	TRBJ1-2
TGTGCCAGCAGCGCCCGACTAGCGGGGTTGGGGGATGAGCAGTTCTTC	CASSARLAGLGDEQFF	few	TRBD2	TRBV13	TRBJ2-1
TGCAGTGCGCTGGGACAGGCTAGCACAGATACGCAGTATTTT	CSALGQASTDTQYF	-	TRBD1	TRBV20-1	TRBJ2-3
TGCAGTGCTAGAGATCTGACTCATAGCGCCTACAATGAGCAGTTCTTC	CSARDLTHSAYNEQFF	-	-	TRBV20-1	TRBJ2-1
TGTGCCAGCACAGGGATGGCAACTAATGAAAAACTGTTTTTT	CASTGMATNEKLFF	-	-	TRBV7-6	TRBJ1-4
TGTGCCAGCAGCGAGGAGACAGACTCTGGAAACACCATATATTTT	CASSEETDSGNTIYF	-	-	TRBV7-9	TRBJ1-3
TGTGCCAGCAGCTGGGGACTAGCGGGCCCGGGGGATACGCAGTATTTT	CASSWGLAGPGDTQYF	-	TRBD2	TRBV7-9	TRBJ2-3
TGTGCCATCAGTGAGGGGGGATGGTTGAACACTGAAGCTTTCTTT	CAISEGGWLNTEAFF	-	-	TRBV10-3	TRBJ1-1
TGTGCCAGCAGCTCCCGAGGGACGTTTGGCCGAGAGACCCAGTACTTC	CASSSRGTFGRETQYF	few	-	TRBV7-9	TRBJ2-5
TGTGCCAGCAGTGGGCCCGGACAGGGGCAAAACCAACTTAGCAATCAGCCCCAGCATTTT	CASSGPGQGQNQLSNQPQHF	-	TRBD1	TRBV2	TRBJ1-5
TGTGCCAACAGTCTCACTAGCGGGGTTACAGATACGCAGTATTTT	CANSLTSGVTDTQYF	once	TRBD2	TRBV6-2/TRBV6-3	TRBJ2-3
TGTGCCAGCAGTTACGGGGACAGGGGGTACACTGAAGCTTTCTTT	CASSYGDRGYTEAFF	few	TRBD1	TRBV6-6	TRBJ1-1
TGTGCCAGCAAGAGCGACAGGGTAGACACCGGGGAGCTGTTTTTT	CASKSDRVDTGELFF	-	TRBD1	TRBV14	TRBJ2-2
TGTGCCAGCAGTTACGAGGGGAAAGGTAATTCACCCCTCCACTTT	CASSYEGKGNSPLHF	few	-	TRBV6-5	TRBJ1-6
TGTGCCACCAGCGGAAGGGCCCTTGAGGAGGGCTACACCTTC	CATSGRALEEGYTF	few	-	TRBV15	TRBJ1-2
TGTGCCAGCACCTATAAGGGATCAGGGAATGAAAAACTGTTTTTT	CASTYKGSGNEKLFF	few	-	TRBV7-9	TRBJ1-4
TGTGCCAGCAGTTATGGACTAGCGGGGGGCTTCTCCTACAATGAGCAGTTCTTC	CASSYGLAGGFSYNEQFF	few	TRBD2	TRBV6-5	TRBJ2-1
TGTGCCAGCAGCCCGGTCGTGATGGAAAGCACAGATACGCAGTATTTT	CASSPVVMESTDTQYF	-	-	TRBV7-9	TRBJ2-3
TGTGCCAGCAGTTACGGGCCAGCGGGGGGAAGAGAGACCCAGTACTTC	CASSYGPAGGRETQYF	-	TRBD2	TRBV6-2/TRBV6-3	TRBJ2-5
TGTGCCAGCAGCTTAGCGGTAGGGGACAGGGGCCAGCCCCAGCATTTT	CASSLAVGDRGQPQHF	few	TRBD1	TRBV7-9	TRBJ1-5
TGTGCCAGCGGAGGGACTACCGATACGCAGTATTTT	CASGGTTDTQYF	many	TRBD2	TRBV7-8	TRBJ2-3